This TCR beta chain stems from a study of Tregs in tolerant kidney transplant recipients (dated by TCRdb to the late 2010s). Describing the broader study: Transplants used related donors with nonmyeloablative bone marrow transplantation; mixed chimerism was transient in the human trials. Before combined kidney and bone marrow transplantation, this study identified donor-specific regulatory T cells using TCRbeta sequencing and then followed those same cells after transplant.

On the study overall, not on this receptor specifically: In tolerant patients, the expansion of donor-specific Tregs was greater than global Treg expansion, suggesting that the expansion was antigen-driven rather than nonspecific. Because the PCR primers were changed over time for some patients, nucleotide-level comparison could not be performed across the samples from those patients. The study was constrained by small patient numbers, and validation of the findings is required in larger populations and under other immunosuppression protocols. Biological reproducibility was not directly assessed, although technical replication error appeared to be minimal. Expanding Tregs with activated donor B cells appeared to identify the most biologically relevant and donor-specific TCRbeta repertoire.

The CDR3 measures 14 amino acids from cysteine to phenylalanine. Only the CDR3 DNA is retained, 42 bases long and in frame from the first base. As encoded in the germline V gene (reference sequence), CDR1 is LNHDA while CDR2 is SQIVND. V has 7 bases trimmed and J has 5 bases trimmed; junction bases matching no gene number 6. For TCRbeta CDR3 sequencing, genomic DNA from the sorted cells was extracted using the QIAGEN DNeasy Blood and Tissue Kit. Through immunoSEQ, high-throughput TCRbeta CDR3 sequencing was done commercially, including PCR amplification with internal controls and bias correction. The authors processed their data as follows. A unique productive TCRbeta sequence was defined by the CDR3 nucleotide sequence when primers matched, and otherwise by the CDR3 amino acid sequence together with the Vbeta and Jbeta genes. To correct for sorting error, sequences found in more than one sorted population at a frequency ratio of 2:1 or less were discarded, and the remaining shared sequences were assigned to the population with the higher frequency. A sequence was defined as donor-reactive if the sequence was expanded at least 5-fold in CFSE-low cells compared with unstimulated cells and had a frequency of at least 0.01% in CFSE-low cells. Jensen-Shannon divergence, calculated on the top 100 TCRbeta sequences ranked by frequency, was used to quantify repertoire divergence. For samples with multiple sequencing runs, sorting error was corrected separately for each run before the runs were pooled. The immuneACCESS repertoire file appears here via TCRdb, limited to in-frame rearrangements. These files lack a portion of the clones; in checked studies, under half of the deficit traces to unresolved V genes, and the cause of the others is not known. That table gives V, J and clone size, and the DNA gave D and trimming. In this sample the table shows approximately 100,000 clones, 80% to 95% of which occur a single time. The ten top clones hold 0.46% of the sample.

The sample's time point, from its label and the paper: blood sample drawn before combined kidney and bone marrow transplant. Unstimulated Tregs (CD4+CD25+CD127-), CD4+ non-Tregs (CD4+CD25-), CD4 and CD8 cells were FACS-sorted from thawed PBMCs. Patients were several combined kidney and bone marrow transplant recipients from the ITN036ST trial, and only these trial subjects had samples available. Healthy control blood was processed to PBMCs with a Ficoll density gradient and then cryopreserved, whereas patient PBMCs were collected both before and after transplant. This clone was recorded a few times. This receptor's antigen is unknown. No qualities accompany the bases; no much larger clone lies one base away.

The source material was CD4+ T cells from blood, sampled before the transplant. This sequence originates from a human donor who received a combined kidney and bone marrow transplant. In this chain, TRBV19 is recombined with TRBJ1-3, and 9 bases in between align with TRBD1. CDR3 loop: CASNNRGRRNTIYF. The nucleotide sequence is given as TGTGCCAGTAACAACAGGGGGCGAAGAAACACCATATATTTT.